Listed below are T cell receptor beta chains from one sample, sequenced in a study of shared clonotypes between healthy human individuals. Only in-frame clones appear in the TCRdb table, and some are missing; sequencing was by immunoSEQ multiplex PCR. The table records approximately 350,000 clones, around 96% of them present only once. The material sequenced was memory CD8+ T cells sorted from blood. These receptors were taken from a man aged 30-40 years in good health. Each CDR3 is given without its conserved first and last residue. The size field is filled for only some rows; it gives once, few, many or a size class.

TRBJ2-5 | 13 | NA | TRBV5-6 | ASSLGVGRSETQY
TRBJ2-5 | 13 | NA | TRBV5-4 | ASSLGQTLTETQY
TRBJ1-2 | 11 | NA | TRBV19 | ASSMEGGYGYT
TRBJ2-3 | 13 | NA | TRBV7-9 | AGVRVAGPTDTQY
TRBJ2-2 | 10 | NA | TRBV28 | ASTRYTGELF
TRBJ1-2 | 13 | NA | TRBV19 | ASSIVGQFSYGYT
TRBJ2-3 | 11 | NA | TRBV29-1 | SGLGILSDTQY
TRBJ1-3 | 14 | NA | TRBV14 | ASSQVGGRSGNTIY
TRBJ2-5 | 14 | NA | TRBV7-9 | ASSPPLATTKETQY
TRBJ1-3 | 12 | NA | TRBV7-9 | ASSFATGGNTIY
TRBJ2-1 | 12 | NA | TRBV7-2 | ASSLKAGGNEQF
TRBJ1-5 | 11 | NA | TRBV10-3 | AISGVAHQPQH
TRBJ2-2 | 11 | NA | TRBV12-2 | ASRLGGTGELF
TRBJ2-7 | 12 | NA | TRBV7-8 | ASSKSDLSYEQY
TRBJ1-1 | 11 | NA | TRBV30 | AWSVDRDTEAF
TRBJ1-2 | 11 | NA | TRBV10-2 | AISDSPLIGYT
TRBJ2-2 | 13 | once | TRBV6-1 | ASRKQGVSTGELF
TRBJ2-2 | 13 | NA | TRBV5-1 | ASSLRQGGTGELF
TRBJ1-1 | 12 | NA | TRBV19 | ASSIDRENTEAF
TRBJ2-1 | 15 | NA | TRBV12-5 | ASGPPFGEGSYNEQF
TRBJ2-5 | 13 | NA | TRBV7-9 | ASSLSNTDRETQY
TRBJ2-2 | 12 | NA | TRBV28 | ASRYPGNTGELF
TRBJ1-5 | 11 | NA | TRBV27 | ASSFTGSQPQH
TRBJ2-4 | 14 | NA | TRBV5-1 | ASSLPDRALKNIQY
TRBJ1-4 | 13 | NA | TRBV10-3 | ATKLDGATNEKLF
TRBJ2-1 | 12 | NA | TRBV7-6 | ASSLLAGGHEQF
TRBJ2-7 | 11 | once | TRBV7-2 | ASSYSGAYEQY
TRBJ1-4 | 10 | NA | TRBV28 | ASRTANEKLF
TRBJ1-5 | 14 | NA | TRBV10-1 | ASTCPRQEGNQPQH
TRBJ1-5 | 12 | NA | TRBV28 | ASRGQGARQPQH
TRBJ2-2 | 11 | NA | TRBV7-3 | ASSLTGAGELF
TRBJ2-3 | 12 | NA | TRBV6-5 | ASSLAGLTDTQY
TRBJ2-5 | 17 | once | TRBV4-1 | ASSRLPTPGTSGVETQY
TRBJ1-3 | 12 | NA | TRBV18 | ASSPPSARNTIY
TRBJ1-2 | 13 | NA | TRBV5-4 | ASSGPTGTNYGYT
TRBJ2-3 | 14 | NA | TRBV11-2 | ASSLDGGLSTDTQY
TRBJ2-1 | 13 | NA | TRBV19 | ASSIRREGYNEQF
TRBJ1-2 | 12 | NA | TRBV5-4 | ASSLKGSHYGYT
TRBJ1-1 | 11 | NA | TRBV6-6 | ASSYRQNTEAF
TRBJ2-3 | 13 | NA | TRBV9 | ASSVVGRDTDTQY
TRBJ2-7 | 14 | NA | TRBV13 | ASSSTGTSGFYEQY
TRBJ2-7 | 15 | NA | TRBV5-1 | ASSLGTSGRFWYEQY
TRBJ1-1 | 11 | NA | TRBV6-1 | ASSEDGHWKAF
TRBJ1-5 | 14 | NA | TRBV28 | ASSLIPGQGARAQH